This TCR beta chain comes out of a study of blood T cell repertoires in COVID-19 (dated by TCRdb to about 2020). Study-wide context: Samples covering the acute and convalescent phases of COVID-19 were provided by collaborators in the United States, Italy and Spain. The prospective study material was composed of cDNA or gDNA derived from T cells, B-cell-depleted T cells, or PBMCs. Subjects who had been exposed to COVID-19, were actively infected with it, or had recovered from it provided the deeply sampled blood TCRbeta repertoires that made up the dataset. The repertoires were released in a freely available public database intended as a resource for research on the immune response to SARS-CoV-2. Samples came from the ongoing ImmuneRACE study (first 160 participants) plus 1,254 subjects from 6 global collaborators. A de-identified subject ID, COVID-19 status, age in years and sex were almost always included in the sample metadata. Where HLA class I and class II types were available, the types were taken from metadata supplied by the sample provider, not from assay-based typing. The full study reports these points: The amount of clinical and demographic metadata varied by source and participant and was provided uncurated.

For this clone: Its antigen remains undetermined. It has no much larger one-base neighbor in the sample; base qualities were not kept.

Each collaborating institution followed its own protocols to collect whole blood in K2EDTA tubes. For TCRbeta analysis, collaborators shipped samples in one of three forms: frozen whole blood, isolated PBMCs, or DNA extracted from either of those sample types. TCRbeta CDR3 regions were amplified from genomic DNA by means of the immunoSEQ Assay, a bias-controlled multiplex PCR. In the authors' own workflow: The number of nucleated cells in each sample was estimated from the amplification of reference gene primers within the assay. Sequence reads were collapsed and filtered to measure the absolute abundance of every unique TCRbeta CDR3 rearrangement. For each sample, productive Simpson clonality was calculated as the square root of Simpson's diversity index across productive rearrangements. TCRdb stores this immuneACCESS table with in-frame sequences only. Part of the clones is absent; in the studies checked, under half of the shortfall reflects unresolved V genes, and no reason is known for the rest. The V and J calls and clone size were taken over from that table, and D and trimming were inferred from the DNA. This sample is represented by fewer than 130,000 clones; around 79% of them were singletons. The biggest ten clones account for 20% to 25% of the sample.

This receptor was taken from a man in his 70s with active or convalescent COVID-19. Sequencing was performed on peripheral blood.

The DNA sequence follows: TGCAGCGGGTCGAAAGAACAGGGCGGGAACACTGAAGCTTTCTTT. It specifies CSGSKEQGGNTEAFF. The chain was built from TRBV29-1 and TRBJ1-1; 6 matching bases give a weak D call of TRBD1. V drops 7 bases and J drops 1 base, leaving 19 bases in between. The CDR3 runs 15 amino acids, cysteine and phenylalanine included. Kept here is only the CDR3 DNA, which spans 45 bases and is read in frame from base 1. CDR1 is given as SQVTM and CDR2 as ANQGSEA, both from the germline V gene.